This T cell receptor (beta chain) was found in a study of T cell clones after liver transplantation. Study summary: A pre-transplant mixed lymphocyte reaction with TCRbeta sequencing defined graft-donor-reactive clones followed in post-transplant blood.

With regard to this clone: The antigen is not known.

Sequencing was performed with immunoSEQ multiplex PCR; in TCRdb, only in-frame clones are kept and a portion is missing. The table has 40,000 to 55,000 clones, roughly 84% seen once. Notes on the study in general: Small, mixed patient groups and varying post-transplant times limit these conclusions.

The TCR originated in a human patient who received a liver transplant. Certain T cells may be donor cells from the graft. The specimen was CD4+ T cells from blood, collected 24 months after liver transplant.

Written as DNA, the CDR3 is TGTGCCAGCTCACCACCGCAGGCAGGGACGAGAGGAAACACCATATATTTT. Its protein is CASSPPQAGTRGNTIYF. The rearrangement uses TRBV18 and TRBJ1-3, with D perhaps matching TRBD1 (5 bases). Per the germline V gene, CDR1 is KGHSH and CDR2 is LQKENI. The CDR3 has 17 residues. V shed 0 bases and J shed 4 bases, with 16 bases lying between them.